This TCR beta chain emerged from a study of cytomegalovirus exposure and HLA in healthy donors. The CDR3 is made up of 14 amino acids. Trimming removed 2 bases from V and 8 bases from J; junction bases left unmatched: 6. Per germline, CDR1 SGHNT and CDR2 YYREEE (reference sequence). The PCR had 60 Vbeta and 13 Jbeta primers. Libraries were prepared by immunoSEQ multiplex PCR; TCRdb keeps only in-frame clonotypes and omits some of them. The sample records 95,000 to 150,000 clones, roughly 70% being singletons. This clone has a handful of counts. The sequencing input was PBMCs. The clonotype comes from a man in his thirties or forties in good health and CMV-seronegative. The chain links TRBV5-4 to TRBJ1-4; 7 positions match TRBD1. The CDR3 region has the DNA TGTGCCAGCAGCTTTGAAGGGGGCGCGGAAAAACTGTTTTTT. Amino acids: CASSFEGGAEKLFF.